These 31 T cell receptor delta chains originate from one sample sequenced in a study of gamma-delta T cells after stem cell transplantation. TCRdb re-called clones from the RT-PCR reads via CATT. The table shows under 2,500 delta-chain clones, with roughly 5.3% occurring only once. Sequencing used gamma-delta T cells. The receptors come from a human donor. It is not recorded whose cells these are; they may come from a transplant donor.

Worth noting for this clone: The TCRdb record carries a much larger clone's protein, which differs from this DNA's translation at residue 15; a read error is the likely cause, and the protein listed here is the DNA translation. The chain combines TRDV2 with TRDJ1; 7 bases match TRDD3. The ends lost 3 bases at V and 3 bases at J; junction bases unmatched: 24. The CDR3 consists of 20 residues. Germline CDR1 and CDR2: GEAIGNYY and EKD. Written as DNA, the CDR3 is TGTGCCTGTGACTCCATCGGTACTTCGGCCGGGGGGATGTACGCCGATAAACTCATCTTT. Translated: CACDSIGTSAGGMYADKLIF.

On this clone itself: A far more abundant clone sits one base away, making this likely a read error. This same CDR3 is encoded by further DNA sequences in the sample. The V and J genes are TRDV2 and TRDJ1, with TRDD3 matching 9 bases. CDR3 length: 15 amino acids. V was clipped by 4 bases and J by 3 bases; unmatched bases: 8. CDR1 is GEAIGNYY, CDR2 EKD, per germline. The CDR3 loop is CACDTVAGGSDKLIF. The CDR3, as DNA: TGTGCCTGTGATACCGTCGCTGGGGGATCCGATAAACTCATCTTT.

Notes on this clone: One base away lies a much larger clone, so this may be a sequencing read error. The same CDR3 also results from other DNA sequences found in this sample. The rearrangement links TRDV2 to TRDJ1; 7 nucleotides align to TRDD3. J lost 2 bases, V lost 4 bases, and 6 bases had no gene match. This CDR3 has 14 residues. Germline lookup yields CDR1 GEAIGNYY and CDR2 EKD. DNA for the CDR3: TGTGCCTGTGATACGCTGGGGGCTACCGATAAACTCATCTTT. This encodes CACDTLGATDKLIF.

Note on this clone: The junction and the germline gene differ at one end; a read error may be behind it. The same CDR3 also results from other DNA sequences found in this sample. This chain joins TRDV2 and TRDJ3, with 12 bases that match TRDD3. Per germline, CDR1 GEAIGNYY and CDR2 EKD. The CDR3 length is 20 residues. For the CDR3, the DNA is TGTGCCTGTGACAAAGTACTGGGGGATACAAGCTCCTGGGACACTCGACAGATGTTTTTC. This codes for CACDKVLGDTSSWDTRQMFF.

A remark on this clone: For this DNA, TCRdb reports the protein of a much larger clone, which diverges at residue 4, most likely from a read error; the protein presented here is translated directly from the DNA. The rearrangement links TRDV2 to TRDJ1; 11 bases line up with TRDD3. The germline gives CDR1 GEAIGNYY, CDR2 EKD. J lost 0 bases, V lost 5 bases, and 7 bases had no gene match. This CDR3 has 16 amino acids. The CDR3 sequence: CACGKLGDTYTDKLIF. The CDR3 DNA sequence: TGTGCCTGTGGCAAGCTGGGGGATACCTACACCGATAAACTCATCTTT.

This clone has a handful of counts. With a far larger clone one base away, a read error is the likely cause. This rearrangement joins TRDV2 to TRDJ1; D tentatively reads TRDD2 or TRDD3 (5 bases each). The germline V gene encodes CDR1 GEAIGNYY and CDR2 EKD. The CDR3 consists of 15 residues. The CDR3 DNA follows: TGTGCCTGTGACAATGTTGGGGAGCCTACCGATAAACCCATCTTT. It is translated as CACDNVGEPTDKPIF.

This clone was seen a handful of times. TCRdb's entry gives the protein of a much larger clone, which mismatches this DNA's translation at residue 13, likely from a read error; the protein reported here is translated from the DNA. CDR3 in DNA: TGTGCCTGTGACACCATTGGGGGATACGCCAACACCGGTAAACTCATCTTT. Encoded protein: CACDTIGGYANTGKLIF. This rearrangement joins TRDV2 to TRDJ1; 11 bases fit TRDD3. Germline loops: CDR1 GEAIGNYY, CDR2 EKD. The CDR3 consists of 17 residues.

This clone was counted only a few times. This may come from a read error, since a much larger clone is one base off. The V and J genes are TRDV2 and TRDJ1; 9 bases are a match to TRDD3. V shed 2 bases and J 3 bases; nucleotides not matched to a gene: 15. The V gene's germline CDR1 is GEAIGNYY and CDR2 EKD. The CDR3 length is 18 residues. The CDR3 sequence: CACDKVLGDPRVADKLIF. CDR3 coding DNA: TGTGCCTGTGACAAAGTACTGGGGGACCCCCGGGTCGCCGATAAACTCATCTTT.

Points on this clone: This likely reflects a read error, since a far larger clone is one base away. The chain has TRDV2 and TRDJ1; D not resolved. The CDR3 is made up of 14 amino acids. The V gene's germline CDR1 is GEAIGNYY and CDR2 EKD. The CDR3, as DNA: TGTGCCTGTTACACCGTTTCTCACCCCGATAAACTCATCTTT. Protein product: CACYTVSHPDKLIF.

Sample share makes this clone large. Different DNA sequences within this sample yield the same CDR3. The V and J genes are TRDV2 and TRDJ1, with D possibly being TRDD3 (5 bases). Germline V gives CDR1 GEAIGNYY, CDR2 EKD. The V gene lost 0 bases and the J gene lost 0 bases, with 19 bases spanning the gap. The CDR3 loop spans 18 amino acids. The CDR3 region has the DNA TGTGCCTGTGACACCATGGGAACTGGAAACGTGTACACCGATAAACTCATCTTT. This gives the protein CACDTMGTGNVYTDKLIF.

Worth noting for this clone: TCRdb assigns this DNA the protein of a much larger clone, which departs from its translation at residue 6; this likely reflects a read error, and the protein shown comes from translating the DNA. V and J are TRDV2 and TRDJ1, with 8 nucleotides matching TRDD3. CDR3 length: 16 residues. Losses at the gene ends were 0 bases for V and 7 bases for J; bases not matched to a gene: 12. Germline-derived CDR1 and CDR2 are GEAIGNYY and EKD. CDR3 DNA sequence: TGTGCCTGTGACACCGTGGAATCCCCGGGGGATAGTAAACTCATCTTT. Its protein product is CACDTVESPGDSKLIF.

By share, this clone counts as medium-sized. This chain connects TRDV2 to TRDJ1, with TRDD3 matching over 13 bases. The germline gives CDR1 GEAIGNYY, CDR2 EKD. The CDR3 runs 19 residues. V lost 3 bases and J lost 0; bases outside the gene matches: 12. The CDR3 here is CACDQVLGDTRNHTDKLIF. The DNA of the CDR3 is TGTGCCTGTGACCAAGTACTGGGGGATACGCGCAACCACACCGATAAACTCATCTTT.

In its sample, this clone is large. The chain combines TRDV2 with TRDJ1, with 8 bases matching TRDD3. Germline loops: CDR1 GEAIGNYY, CDR2 EKD. V lost 0 bases to trimming and J lost 7 bases; unmatched junction nucleotides: 12. The CDR3 is made up of 16 amino acids. CDR3 residues: CACDTAESPGDSKLIF. The CDR3 bases are TGTGCCTGTGACACCGCGGAATCCCCGGGGGATAGTAAACTCATCTTT.

By its share, this clone is large. The genes are TRDV2 and TRDJ1; 9 positions match TRDD3. The V gene end was trimmed by 0 bases and the J gene end by 3 bases; junction bases not matched to a gene: 13. Germline loops: CDR1 GEAIGNYY, CDR2 EKD. The CDR3 consists of 18 residues. The CDR3 region has the DNA TGTGCCTGTGACACCGTAGGCCCGGGGATACGCGTCCCCGATAAACTCATCTTT. Its translation is CACDTVGPGIRVPDKLIF.

This clone is medium-sized in the sample. This sequence joins TRDV2 and TRDJ1, with D possibly being TRDD3 (5 bases). Trimming took 1 base from V and 8 from J, leaving 22 bases between them. The CDR3 runs 16 residues. Germline loops: CDR1 GEAIGNYY, CDR2 EKD. The CDR3 here is CACDTVGTRSPGKLIF. CDR3 DNA sequence: TGTGCCTGTGACACGGTGGGGACGCGAAGCCCGGGCAAACTCATCTTT.

In regard to this clone: This likely stems from a read error, as it lies one base from a far larger clone. The chain joins TRDV2 to TRDJ3; TRDD3 agrees at 8 bases. V lost 2 bases, J lost 5 bases, and 10 bases stayed unmatched. Per germline, CDR1 GEAIGNYY and CDR2 EKD. This CDR3 has 18 amino acids. The DNA of the CDR3 is TGTGCCTGTGACAAGGTACTGGGGGGCACCCGGGACACCCGACAGATGTTTTTC. Protein sequence: CACDKVLGGTRDTRQMFF.

This clone is classed as medium-sized. A far larger clone is one nucleotide away, so this likely arose from a read error. The identical CDR3 is also encoded by other nucleotide sequences in the sample. The genes are TRDV2 and TRDJ1; 13 bases fit TRDD3. The CDR3 length is 21 residues. CDR1 and CDR2 from the germline V gene are GEAIGNYY and EKD. Here the CDR3 reads CACDTILGLGDTWSYTDKLIF. DNA for the CDR3: TGTGCCTGCGACACTATCCTGGGACTGGGGGATACGTGGAGCTACACCGATAAACTCATCTTT.

This clone was picked up a small number of times. This likely reflects a read error, since a far larger clone is one base away. The V and J genes are TRDV2 and TRDJ1; D ambiguous. Trimming stripped 2 bases from V and 0 bases from J, with 9 bases between. The CDR3 runs 14 residues. Germline V lookup: CDR1 GEAIGNYY, CDR2 EKD. Here the CDR3 reads CACDNPGNTDKLIF. The DNA for the CDR3 is TGTGCCTGTGACAACCCAGGGAACACCGATAAACTCATCTTT.

J is TRDJ1 and V is TRDV2; D is ambiguous. Trimming shortened V by 0 bases and J by 0 bases, and 19 bases separated the two germline ends. There are 18 residues in the CDR3. CDR1 is GEAIGNYY, CDR2 EKD, per germline. CDR3: CACDTVAGRPFNTDKLIF. CDR3 DNA: TGTGCCTGTGACACCGTGGCGGGCCGCCCCTTTAACACCGATAAACTCATCTTT.

In this sample, this clone turned up a few times. One base separates it from a far larger clone, so it is likely a read error. The sample carries other DNA sequences with the same CDR3. J is TRDJ1 and V is TRDV2; D is unresolved. This CDR3 is built from 14 residues. CDR1 and CDR2 (germline): GEAIGNYY, EKD. The CDR3 sequence is CACDQVTNTDKLIF. CDR3 sequence (DNA): TGTGCCTGTGACCAAGTTACGAACACCGACAAACTCATCTTT.

This clone was seen more than once but under ten times. A far bigger clonotype differs at one base, so this is likely a read error. The same CDR3 is also encoded by other DNA sequences in this sample. The V and J genes are TRDV2 and TRDJ1, with 8 nucleotides matching TRDD3. Per the germline V gene, CDR1 is GEAIGNYY and CDR2 is EKD. The CDR3 covers 16 residues. CDR3 protein: CACEELGATYTDKLIF. The CDR3 nucleotides are TGTGCCTGTGAGGAACTGGGGGCTACGTACACTGATAAACTCATCTTT.

By share of the sample, this clone is medium-sized. The J gene is TRDJ1, the V gene TRDV2; 11 bases align to TRDD3. The ends lost 3 bases at V and 0 bases at J; junction bases unmatched: 8. The CDR3 is made up of 17 amino acids. The germline CDR1 and CDR2 sequences are GEAIGNYY and EKD. The CDR3 sequence: CACDSPWGIQYTDKLIF. DNA of the CDR3: TGTGCCTGTGACTCTCCCTGGGGGATACAATACACCGATAAACTCATCTTT.

V and J are TRDV2 and TRDJ1; 12 bases align to TRDD3. Germline loops: CDR1 GEAIGNYY, CDR2 EKD. V lost 2 bases and J lost 0; bases outside the gene matches: 12. This CDR3 is 19 amino acids long. The CDR3 nucleotides are TGTGCCTGTGACAAACTGGGGGATACCGGGGAGGGATACACCGATAAACTCATCTTT. It specifies CACDKLGDTGEGYTDKLIF.

This clone was observed a handful of times. The TCRdb protein, from a much larger clone, departs from this DNA's translation at residue 10, likely by read error; the protein shown derives from the DNA. V and J are TRDV2 and TRDJ3; D is undetermined. The germline CDR1 and CDR2 sequences are GEAIGNYY and EKD. The CDR3 totals 17 residues. The CDR3 region has the DNA TGTGCCTGTGACCCGCCAGTAAGCTCCTTGGACACCCGACAGATGTTTTTC. Translation: CACDPPVSSLDTRQMFF.

About this clone itself: TCRdb shows a much larger clone's protein in place of this DNA's translation, and the two differ at residue 6, likely through a read error; the protein shown is translated from the DNA. The same CDR3 also results from other DNA sequences found in this sample. V is TRDV2 and J is TRDJ1; 11 bases agree with TRDD3. CDR1 is GEAIGNYY and CDR2 is EKD in the germline V gene. The CDR3 extends over 17 amino acids. Trimming at V came to 1 base and at J to 0 bases, leaving 6 bases not matched to a gene. CDR3 loop: CACDTVGGYANTDKLIF. The CDR3 nucleotides are TGTGCCTGTGACACTGTTGGGGGATACGCCAACACCGATAAACTCATCTTT.

Notes on this clone: A read error is likely here: a far larger clone is one base away. The same CDR3 can be traced to other DNA sequences in this sample. The chain has TRDV2 and TRDJ1; D is possibly TRDD3 (5 bases). The V gene lost 1 base and the J gene lost 0 bases, with 17 bases spanning the gap. Germline assignment: CDR1 GEAIGNYY and CDR2 EKD. This CDR3 spans 17 amino acids. In DNA, the CDR3 is TGTGCCTGTGACACAGTCGGGGGTAAATCATACACCGATAAACTCATCTTT. It encodes CACDTVGGKSYTDKLIF.

Note on this clone: TCRdb's protein, taken from a much larger clone, differs from this DNA's translation at residue 16, likely owing to a read error; the protein displayed comes from the DNA. This chain uses TRDV2 with TRDJ1, with 10 bases matching TRDD3. The CDR3 loop spans 19 amino acids. Germline V gene data show CDR1 as GEAIGNYY and CDR2 as EKD. In DNA, the CDR3 is TGTGCCTGTGACCCACTCAGTACTGGGGGATTAGGACTCACCGATAACCTCATCTTT. Residues: CACDPLSTGGLGLTDNLIF.

On this clone: It is likely a read error: a sequence one base away is far more abundant. Other nucleotide sequences in the sample specify the same CDR3. This sequence joins TRDV2 and TRDJ1; D is possibly TRDD3 (5 bases). V lost 0 bases, J lost 0 bases, and 19 bases lay in between. The CDR3 totals 18 residues. The germline V gene encodes CDR1 GEAIGNYY and CDR2 EKD. Written as DNA, the CDR3 is TGTGCCTGTGACACCGTAGGGGGCTCGGCGACGTACACCGATAAACTCATCTTT. It specifies CACDTVGGSATYTDKLIF.

Judged by abundance, this clone is medium-sized. This chain joins TRDV2 and TRDJ1; 9 bases are a match to TRDD3. V was clipped by 2 bases and J by 0 bases; unmatched bases: 6. Per germline, CDR1 GEAIGNYY and CDR2 EKD. This CDR3 region has 16 residues. The CDR3 loop reads CACDKLGDQYTDKLIF. The CDR3 DNA reads as TGTGCCTGTGACAAGCTGGGGGATCAGTACACCGATAAACTCATCTTT.

In this sample, this clone is medium-sized. This rearrangement joins TRDV2 to TRDJ1; 12 bases line up with TRDD3. The CDR3 is 18 residues long. V dropped 4 bases and J dropped 0; count of bases not matched to a gene: 11. Germline lookup yields CDR1 GEAIGNYY and CDR2 EKD. The CDR3 protein is CACEPLLGDTRDTDKLIF. CDR3 coding DNA: TGTGCCTGTGAGCCCTTACTGGGGGATACCCGCGACACCGATAAACTCATCTTT.

Within the sample, this clone is medium-sized. A far larger clone is off by one base, so a read error is likely. The V and J genes are TRDV2 and TRDJ1, with 13 bases that match TRDD3. The CDR3 loop spans 21 amino acids. V dropped 1 base and J dropped 0; count of bases not matched to a gene: 16. Germline-derived CDR1 and CDR2 are GEAIGNYY and EKD. The CDR3 loop reads CACDTILGLGDTWGYTDKLIF. In DNA form, the CDR3 reads TGTGCCTGTGACACTATCCTGGGACTGGGGGATACGTGGGGCTACACCGATAAACTCATCTTT.